This TCR beta chain was recorded in a study of blood T cell repertoires in COVID-19. The germline CDR1 and CDR2 sequences are LNHNV and YYDKDF (reference sequence). There are 15 residues in the CDR3. The V end was cut by 0 bases, the J end by 10 bases, with 16 bases between. Sequencing used immunoSEQ multiplex PCR; TCRdb keeps in-frame clones, though not all of them. The sample records around 140,000 clones, 84% being singletons. The chain employs TRBV15 and TRBJ2-4; TRBD2 might be the D (7 bases). The sequencing input was peripheral blood. The sequence derives from a man aged 55 to 70 with active or convalescent COVID-19. The CDR3, as DNA: TGTGCCACCAGCAGAGAGCGTGGCGGGGGCTATATTCAGTACTTC. Translation gives CATSRERGGGYIQYF.